Below, 32 T cell receptor beta chains from the same sample are listed, as sequenced in a study of blood T cell repertoires in COVID-19. Assay: immunoSEQ multiplex PCR; the TCRdb copy retains only in-frame clones and omits some. The sample holds fewer than 350,000 clones, roughly 93% seen once. Material for sequencing was PBMCs or T cells enriched from blood (not recorded which). These receptors all stem from a woman aged 35 to 49 with acute COVID-19.

This chain uses TRBV11-3 with TRBJ1-3, with 7 bases lining up with TRBD1. The germline V gene encodes CDR1 SGHNT and CDR2 YENEEA. The CDR3 is 15 residues long. V lost 4 bases to trimming and J lost 4 bases; unmatched junction nucleotides: 7. In DNA form, the CDR3 reads TGTGCCAGCAGCTCCCGCGGAGGGGGCGGAAACACCATATATTTT. Its protein product is CASSSRGGGGNTIYF. Filled out from reference TRBV11-3 and TRBJ1-3, the complete variable domain reads EAGVVQSPRYKIIEKKQPVAFWCNPISGHNTLYWYLQNLGQGPELLIRYENEEAVDDSQLPKDRFSAERLKGVDSTLKIQPAELGDSAVYLCASSSRGGGGNTIYFGEGSWLTVV.

The rearrangement links TRBV19 to TRBJ2-4; 12 nucleotides align to TRBD2. The CDR3 has 14 amino acids. Losses at the gene ends were 4 bases for V and 9 bases for J; bases not matched to a gene: 4. Germline V gene sequence: CDR1 LNHDA, CDR2 SQIVND (reference sequence). The CDR3 nucleotides are TGTGCCAGTAGTAGACTAGCGGGAGTGGGCATTCAGTACTTC. Translated: CASSRLAGVGIQYF. Based on the CDR3 plus reference TRBV19 and TRBJ2-4, the full variable domain is DGGITQSPKYLFRKEGQNVTLSCEQNLNHDAMYWYRQDPGQGLRLIYYSQIVNDFQKGDIAEGYSVSREKKESFPLTVTSAQKNPTAFYLCASSRLAGVGIQYFGAGTRLSVL.

The chain recombines TRBV24-1 with TRBJ1-5, with unresolved D. This CDR3 has 13 residues. Per the germline V gene, CDR1 is KGHDR and CDR2 is SFDVKD. The ends were cut back, 6 bases at V and 3 bases at J, with 8 bases in the middle. CDR3 residues: CATSQSVNQPQHF. In DNA, the CDR3 is TGTGCCACCAGTCAGTCAGTCAATCAGCCCCAGCATTTT.

The chain recombines TRBV2 with TRBJ2-3, with TRBD2 matching over 9 bases. This CDR3 has 16 residues. V trimming: 7 bases; J trimming: 2 bases; junction bases outside the gene matches: 10. Germline V gene sequence: CDR1 SNHLY, CDR2 FYNNEI. CDR3 protein: CASNSRLAAYTDTQYF. In nucleotides, the CDR3 is TGTGCCAGCAACTCCCGACTAGCGGCCTACACAGATACGCAGTATTTT.

The V and J genes are TRBV7-9 and TRBJ2-5; D not resolved. The CDR3 extends over 13 amino acids. The V and J ends lost 8 bases and 4 bases respectively, with 14 bases between them. Germline CDR1 is SEHNR and CDR2 is FQNEAQ (reference sequence). Here the CDR3 reads CASGLPPRETQYF. The CDR3 coding sequence is TGTGCCAGCGGTTTACCCCCGCGAGAGACCCAGTACTTC.

The chain recombines TRBV4-1 with TRBJ2-7; TRBD2 matches at 9 bases. V lost 4 bases and J lost 5; bases outside the gene matches: 12. The CDR3 totals 16 residues. Germline-derived CDR1 and CDR2 are MGHRA and YSYEKL. The CDR3 sequence: CASSRNQAGGVNEQYF. The CDR3 coding sequence is TGCGCCAGCAGCCGAAACCAAGCGGGGGGCGTCAACGAGCAGTACTTC.

V is TRBV7-8 and J is TRBJ2-7; TRBD1 matches 7 bases. Germline assignment: CDR1 SGHVS and CDR2 FQNEAQ. The ends lost 4 bases at V and 3 bases at J; junction bases unmatched: 9. The CDR3 contains 15 residues. The DNA for the CDR3 is TGTGCCAGCAGCTCAACGGAAAACAGGGGCTACGAGCAGTACTTC. Amino acid sequence: CASSSTENRGYEQYF. Drawing the rest from reference TRBV7-8 and TRBJ2-7, the complete variable domain is GAGVSQSPRYKVAKRGQDVALRCDPISGHVSLFWYQQALGQGPEFLTYFQNEAQLDKSGLPSDRFFAERPEGSVSTLKIQRTQQEDSAVYLCASSSTENRGYEQYFGPGTRLTVT.

This clone occurred once. The gene calls are TRBV19 and TRBJ1-5; no reliable D call. There are 16 residues in the CDR3. Germline assignment: CDR1 LNHDA and CDR2 SQIVND (reference sequence). With 7 bases removed from V and 2 bases from J, the gap between germline ends came to 18 bases. As DNA, the CDR3 is TGTGCCAGTACCTTATCCCCATCGGTGGGCAATCAGCCCCAGCATTTT. Protein product: CASTLSPSVGNQPQHF.

The genes are TRBV18 and TRBJ1-1; TRBD1 aligns across 7 bases. Germline lookup yields CDR1 KGHSH and CDR2 LQKENI. V lost 6 bases, J lost 8 bases, and 9 bases stayed unmatched. This CDR3 is 13 amino acids long. CDR3 DNA sequence: TGTGCCAGCTCTTACCGGGACAGAAACGAAGCTTTCTTT. Translated, it gives CASSYRDRNEAFF. The full variable domain, in which reference TRBV18 and TRBJ1-1 provide the parts outside the CDR3, is NAGVMQNPRHLVRRRGQEARLRCSPMKGHSHVYWYRQLPEEGLKFMVYLQKENIIDESGMPKERFSAEFPKEGPSILRIQQVVRGDSAAYFCASSYRDRNEAFFGQGTRLTVV.

The chain couples TRBV19 to TRBJ2-5; TRBD1 matches 11 bases. The CDR3 runs to 17 residues. The V gene's germline CDR1 is LNHDA and CDR2 SQIVND (reference sequence). V dropped 5 bases and J dropped 2; count of bases not matched to a gene: 10. This chain's CDR3 is CASSPGTGGLWQETQYF. The CDR3 nucleotides read TGTGCCAGTAGTCCCGGGACAGGGGGATTGTGGCAAGAGACCCAGTACTTC.

This chain connects TRBV14 to TRBJ1-6; TRBD1 is a possible D gene (5 bases). Germline V lookup: CDR1 SGHDN, CDR2 FVKESK. V shed 2 bases and J shed 10 bases, with 15 bases lying between them. The CDR3 runs 15 residues. The CDR3 region has the DNA TGTGCCAGCAGCCAATCTCCAGGGTTTAGCTCACCCCTCCACTTT. It encodes CASSQSPGFSSPLHF. Based on the CDR3 plus reference TRBV14 and TRBJ1-6, the full variable domain is EAGVTQFPSHSVIEKGQTVTLRCDPISGHDNLYWYRRVMGKEIKFLLHFVKESKQDESGMPNNRFLAERTGGTYSTLKVQPAELEDSGVYFCASSQSPGFSSPLHFGNGTRLTVT.

V is TRBV11-2 and J is TRBJ1-4, with D possibly TRBD1 on 5 matching bases. V lost 1 base and J 8 bases, leaving 11 bases between the germline ends. CDR1 is SGHAT, CDR2 FQNNGV, per germline. The CDR3 runs to 14 residues. The DNA of the CDR3 is TGTGCCAGCAGCTTAGGGGACTCTCGAGAAAAACTGTTTTTT. This gives the protein CASSLGDSREKLFF.

J is TRBJ2-1 and V is TRBV29-1; 9 positions match TRBD2. The CDR3 covers 15 residues. V shed 6 bases and J 3 bases; nucleotides not matched to a gene: 9. Germline CDR1 is SQVTM and CDR2 is ANQGSEA. CDR3 coding DNA: TGCAGCGTAACCGGGTGGCGGGGGGGCTACAATGAGCAGTTCTTC. It codes for CSVTGWRGGYNEQFF.

V and J are TRBV7-2 and TRBJ2-1; 12 bases line up with TRBD2. The V gene's germline CDR1 is SGHTA and CDR2 FQGNSA. J lost 9 bases, V lost 2 bases, and 2 bases had no gene match. CDR3 size: 14 residues. In DNA form, the CDR3 reads TGTGCCAGCAGCTTACTAGCGGGGGGGCCTGAGCAGTTCTTC. Protein product: CASSLLAGGPEQFF.

The V and J genes are TRBV9 and TRBJ1-4, with 7 bases matching TRBD1. The junction had 4 bases not matched to a gene; V was cut back by 2 bases and J by 3 bases. This CDR3 contains 15 residues. The V gene's germline CDR1 is SGDLS and CDR2 YYNGEE. CDR3 DNA sequence: TGTGCCAGCAGCGTTTACGGGACAGCTAATGAAAAACTGTTTTTT. Protein: CASSVYGTANEKLFF.

The chain joins TRBV12-3 or TRBV12-4 to TRBJ2-1; TRBD1 matches at 9 bases. The length of the CDR3 is 13 residues. V lost 5 bases and J lost 10; bases outside the gene matches: 6. The CDR3 protein is CASSLSGTGEQFF. The CDR3, as DNA: TGTGCCAGCAGTCTCTCGGGGACAGGGGAGCAGTTCTTC.

The chain has TRBV7-9 and TRBJ2-3; a weak D match, TRBD2 (6 bases). Germline-derived CDR1 and CDR2 are SEHNR and FQNEAQ (reference sequence). The CDR3 is 16 amino acids. V was shortened by 2 bases and J by 6 bases, with 18 bases between the two germline ends. CDR3 protein: CASSLFPGLGKDTQYF. The CDR3 nucleotides read TGTGCCAGCAGCTTATTCCCGGGACTGGGAAAGGATACGCAGTATTTT.

The chain uses TRBV5-1 and TRBJ2-1; 9 bases are shared with TRBD1. Germline values: CDR1 SGHRS, CDR2 YFSETQ. J was trimmed by 8 bases and V by 2 bases; bases with no gene match: 14. CDR3 length: 17 residues. The CDR3 DNA reads as TGCGCCAGCAGCTTTTTGGGACAGGGAACTCTTTACGATGAGCAGTTCTTC. It is translated as CASSFLGQGTLYDEQFF.

The chain carries TRBV19 and TRBJ1-1, with D maybe TRBD1 (5 bases). The CDR3 runs to 13 residues. Germline assignment: CDR1 LNHDA and CDR2 SQIVND (reference sequence). The V and J ends lost 5 bases and 5 bases respectively, with 12 bases between them. This chain's CDR3 is CASSASGRTEAFF. In DNA form, the CDR3 reads TGTGCCAGTAGTGCCTCAGGGCGAACTGAAGCTTTCTTT.

The V gene is TRBV28, the J gene TRBJ1-1, with 8 bases fitting TRBD1. V lost 5 bases and J lost 11; bases outside the gene matches: 10. The length of the CDR3 is 13 residues. Germline V CDR1 and CDR2: MDHEN, SYDVKM. The CDR3 DNA follows: TGTGCCAGCAGTCCCAGGGGGCAAGTTGAGGCTTTCTTT. Translating it yields CASSPRGQVEAFF.

This clone was seen only once. The sample holds other DNA sequences that translate to the same CDR3. This chain joins TRBV18 and TRBJ1-5, with D perhaps matching TRBD1 (5 bases). The CDR3 loop spans 14 amino acids. The V end lost 6 bases, the J end lost 0 bases, and 9 bases lay between the germline ends. Germline values: CDR1 KGHSH, CDR2 LQKENI. The CDR3: CASSPGSSNQPQHF. The CDR3 DNA is TGTGCCAGCTCCCCAGGGAGTAGCAATCAGCCCCAGCATTTT.

The gene calls are TRBV6-1 and TRBJ1-5; D may be TRBD1 (5 bases). CDR3 size: 17 residues. The V and J ends lost 0 bases and 0 bases respectively, with 12 bases between them. Looked up from germline, CDR1 is MNHNS and CDR2 is SASEGT. The CDR3 spells CASSEALRGSSNQPQHF. The DNA for the CDR3 is TGTGCCAGCAGTGAAGCGCTTAGGGGTAGTAGCAATCAGCCCCAGCATTTT.

For the CDR3, the DNA is TGTGCCAGCAGGCCAGGGGTAATTAATCAGCCCCAGCATTTT. Its protein product is CASRPGVINQPQHF. V and J are TRBV28 and TRBJ1-5, with a possible D match to TRBD1 (6 bases). CDR1 and CDR2 (germline): MDHEN, SYDVKM. The CDR3 is 14 amino acids. V lost 6 bases, J lost 4 bases, and 13 bases lay in between.

The sample holds a few counts of this clone. The chain couples TRBV9 to TRBJ1-2; D is unresolved. The CDR3 spans 14 residues. The germline V gene encodes CDR1 SGDLS and CDR2 YYNGEE. V dropped 3 bases and J dropped 4 bases, with 13 bases sitting between them. The CDR3 reads CASSAGGILYGYTF. DNA for the CDR3: TGTGCCAGCAGCGCGGGCGGGATACTCTATGGCTACACCTTC.

V and J are TRBV18 and TRBJ2-1, with 10 positions matching TRBD2. The CDR3 spans 14 residues. Per germline, CDR1 KGHSH and CDR2 LQKENI. The trim removed 10 bases at V and 3 bases at J, leaving 6 bases unmatched. CDR3 DNA sequence: TGTGCCACCCAAACTAGCGGGGACTACAATGAGCAGTTCTTC. Translation: CATQTSGDYNEQFF. The full variable domain, completed using reference TRBV18 and TRBJ2-1, is NAGVMQNPRHLVRRRGQEARLRCSPMKGHSHVYWYRQLPEEGLKFMVYLQKENIIDESGMPKERFSAEFPKEGPSILRIQQVVRGDSAAYFCATQTSGDYNEQFFGPGTRLTVL.

The V call is TRBV5-1, the J call TRBJ1-6, with D possibly TRBD1 on 6 matching bases. Deletions cut 4 bases from V and 16 bases from J, with 15 bases between. CDR3 length equals 12 residues. Germline-derived CDR1 and CDR2 are SGHRS and YFSETQ. The CDR3: CASSEPRGYLHF. CDR3 nucleotide sequence: TGCGCCAGCAGCGAACCCAGGGGATATCTCCACTTT. The entire variable domain, with the rest obtained from reference TRBV5-1 and TRBJ1-6, is as follows: KAGVTQTPRYLIKTRGQQVTLSCSPISGHRSVSWYQQTPGQGLQFLFEYFSETQRNKGNFPGRFSGRQFSNSRSEMNVSTLELGDSALYLCASSEPRGYLHFGNGTRLTVT.

This clone was seen once. The chain joins TRBV19 to TRBJ1-1; perhaps TRBD1 as D (5 bases). The CDR3 is made up of 14 amino acids. Trimming removed 6 bases at V and 2 bases at J, with 13 bases between. Looked up from germline, CDR1 is LNHDA and CDR2 is SQIVND (reference sequence). The CDR3: CASRVPGQNTEAFF. The CDR3 DNA reads as TGTGCCAGTAGAGTCCCAGGGCAAAACACTGAAGCTTTCTTT.

The chain links TRBV28 to TRBJ2-2, with 8 bases matching TRBD1. J gave up 6 bases and V 4 bases, and 4 bases lay outside the gene matches. The CDR3 is made up of 14 amino acids. Germline V gives CDR1 MDHEN, CDR2 SYDVKM. This chain's CDR3 is CASSSGGWAGELFF. As DNA, the CDR3 is TGTGCCAGCAGTTCAGGGGGCTGGGCCGGGGAGCTGTTTTTT.

The V call is TRBV4-1, the J call TRBJ2-1; perhaps TRBD2 as D (5 bases). The CDR3 runs to 18 residues. CDR1 and CDR2 (germline): MGHRA, YSYEKL. V was shortened by 0 bases and J by 3 bases, with 18 bases between the two germline ends. This chain's CDR3 is CASSQDNWQEVNYNEQFF. CDR3 in DNA: TGCGCCAGCAGCCAAGATAACTGGCAGGAGGTGAACTACAATGAGCAGTTCTTC.

The chain combines TRBV11-3 with TRBJ2-1, with 11 bases lining up with TRBD1. Per the germline V gene, CDR1 is SGHNT and CDR2 is YENEEA. The CDR3 sequence is 15 residues long. J was trimmed by 8 bases and V by 5 bases; bases with no gene match: 8. CDR3 sequence: CASSQKRTGGYEQFF. Written as DNA, the CDR3 is TGTGCCAGCAGCCAAAAAAGGACAGGGGGCTATGAGCAGTTCTTC. Filled out from reference TRBV11-3 and TRBJ2-1, the complete variable domain reads EAGVVQSPRYKIIEKKQPVAFWCNPISGHNTLYWYLQNLGQGPELLIRYENEEAVDDSQLPKDRFSAERLKGVDSTLKIQPAELGDSAVYLCASSQKRTGGYEQFFGPGTRLTVL.

The chain joins TRBV5-1 to TRBJ2-2, with TRBD1 matching over 9 bases. Germline V gives CDR1 SGHRS, CDR2 YFSETQ. The trim removed 4 bases at V and 4 bases at J, leaving 11 bases unmatched. The CDR3 loop spans 17 amino acids. The CDR3 loop reads CASSPGQGLRSTGELFF. CDR3 sequence (DNA): TGCGCCAGCAGCCCGGGACAGGGACTGCGGTCCACCGGGGAGCTGTTTTTT.

The count of this clone is one. CDR3 protein: CASSQDYRGAGELFF. The CDR3 nucleotides are TGTGCCAGCAGCCAAGATTACAGGGGGGCCGGGGAGCTGTTTTTT. The chain couples TRBV3-1 (or the pseudogene TRBV3-2) to TRBJ2-2; 8 bases agree with TRBD1. Looked up from germline, CDR1 is LGHDT and CDR2 is YNNKEL (reference sequence). The V segment lost 0 bases and the J segment 6 bases; nucleotides outside the gene matches: 3. This CDR3 spans 15 amino acids.